This T cell receptor (beta chain) was observed in a study of T cells after yellow fever vaccination. The study's findings and limits: Boosting was followed by the reappearance of most primary-vaccination clones (just under 97% CD4, under 90% CD8). Just a small share of clonotypes turned up in the CD4 compartment as well as the CD8 compartment.

V was clipped by 3 bases and J by 4 bases; unmatched bases: 2. CDR1 is DFQATT, CDR2 SNEGSKA, per germline (reference sequence). The CDR3 loop spans 13 amino acids. Template-switching 5'RACE yielded the TCR cDNA; a universal primer site and UMIs were added in the process. A single record per CDR3 protein comes from TCRdb applying MiXCR to the 5' RACE reads. The repertoire holds hundreds of thousands of distinct CDR3 sequences, with roughly 13% as singletons. Only a few counts were recorded for this clonotype. As yet, its antigen is unknown. V and J are TRBV20-1 and TRBJ2-2; 7 bases line up with TRBD2. The receptor was isolated from a man under 40 who received the YFV17D yellow fever vaccine. Here the sequenced sample was PBMCs, taken on the day of the yellow fever booster vaccination. CDR3 loop: CSASGRITGELFF. The CDR3 DNA follows: TGCAGTGCTAGCGGGAGGATCACCGGGGAGCTGTTTTTT.